The 13 T cell receptor beta chains in this list originate from one sample, sequenced in a study of siplizumab effects on memory and regulatory T cells. Libraries were prepared by immunoSEQ multiplex PCR; TCRdb keeps only in-frame clonotypes and omits some of them. Here the sample spans some 81,000 clones, approximately 95% being singletons. The sample was CD8+ T cells sorted from blood. Receptors originate from a human donor in good health.

V is TRBV7-9 and J is TRBJ2-1; 10 nucleotides align to TRBD2. CDR3 length: 16 residues. Germline V gives CDR1 SEHNR, CDR2 FQNEAQ (reference sequence). Trimming cost V 4 bases and J 0 bases; bases outside gene matches: 3. Here the CDR3 reads CASSSPSGSSYNEQFF. The CDR3 DNA reads as TGTGCCAGCAGCTCCCCTAGCGGGAGCTCCTACAATGAGCAGTTCTTC.

The V and J genes are TRBV2 and TRBJ2-1; the match to TRBD2 covers 14 bases. With 4 bases clipped from V and 3 bases from J, the junction kept 5 bases outside the gene matches. The length of the CDR3 is 17 residues. The V gene's germline CDR1 is SNHLY and CDR2 FYNNEI. This CDR3 is CASSAGTSGSFYNEQFF. DNA for the CDR3: TGTGCCAGCAGTGCCGGGACTAGCGGGAGCTTCTACAATGAGCAGTTCTTC.

This CDR3 is CASSLRGTHEAFF. CDR3 bases: TGTGCCAGCAGTTTACGCGGGACCCATGAAGCTTTCTTT. This chain uses TRBV27 with TRBJ1-1; D is possibly TRBD1 (5 bases). CDR3 length: 13 amino acids. Germline values: CDR1 MNHEY, CDR2 SMNVEV (reference sequence). V was cut by 2 bases and J by 7 bases, with 11 bases left in between.

The gene calls are TRBV2 and TRBJ2-1; D ambiguous. Germline loops: CDR1 SNHLY, CDR2 FYNNEI. Trimming took off 6 bases at V and 3 bases at J, with 12 bases between the two ends. The CDR3 sequence is 14 residues long. CDR3 loop: CASSLPGYYNEQFF. Here the CDR3 DNA reads TGTGCCAGCAGCCTCCCTGGGTACTACAATGAGCAGTTCTTC.

The rearrangement joins TRBV7-2 to TRBJ2-7; maybe TRBD2 (6 bases). Germline assignment: CDR1 SGHTA and CDR2 FQGNSA. The CDR3 extends over 16 amino acids. The V end was cut by 5 bases, the J end by 4 bases, with 21 bases between. Here the CDR3 reads CASSARGLRDPYEQYF. Written as DNA, the CDR3 is TGTGCCAGCAGCGCCCGGGGACTTCGGGACCCATACGAGCAGTACTTC.

This sequence joins TRBV6-5 and TRBJ2-7; D remains unclear. V gave up 0 bases and J gave up 1 base, with 13 bases separating them. The CDR3 totals 16 residues. Germline CDR1 MNHEY, CDR2 SVGAGI. The CDR3: CASSYSVGQESYEQYF. The CDR3 DNA reads as TGTGCCAGCAGTTACTCAGTCGGCCAGGAGTCCTACGAGCAGTACTTC.

The CDR3 here is CASSFQGSGYGYTF. CDR3 DNA sequence: TGTGCCAGTAGTTTCCAGGGATCCGGCTATGGCTACACCTTC. The chain combines TRBV19 with TRBJ1-2; D may be TRBD1 (5 bases). The germline gives CDR1 LNHDA, CDR2 SQIVND (reference sequence). The CDR3 is made up of 14 amino acids. Trimming removed 5 bases from V and 4 bases from J, with 14 bases in between.

CDR3 residues: CASSQVEGQENGYTF. The CDR3 region has the DNA TGCGCCAGCAGCCAAGTAGAAGGACAGGAGAATGGCTACACCTTC. V usage is TRBV4-1 and J usage is TRBJ1-2, with 7 bases aligning to TRBD1. This CDR3 is built from 15 residues. Germline trimming cut 1 base from V and 6 bases from J; bases unmatched to any gene: 8. Germline CDR1 MGHRA, CDR2 YSYEKL.

This chain uses TRBV28 with TRBJ2-3, with 7 bases aligning to TRBD1. Losses at the gene ends were 10 bases for V and 0 bases for J; bases not matched to a gene: 7. This CDR3 is 14 amino acids long. CDR1 MDHEN and CDR2 SYDVKM come from the germline V gene. The CDR3: CATFRQGSTDTQYF. CDR3 coding DNA: TGTGCCACCTTCCGACAGGGTAGCACAGATACGCAGTATTTT.

V and J are TRBV6-5 and TRBJ2-7; D gene unclear. Germline V lookup: CDR1 MNHEY, CDR2 SVGAGI. CDR3 length: 13 amino acids. The ends were cut back, 10 bases at V and 4 bases at J, with 17 bases in the middle. The CDR3 nucleotides read TGTGCCACCAACTTAGCCTCTCCATACGAGCAGTACTTC. Translation: CATNLASPYEQYF.

The chain uses TRBV19 and TRBJ1-3, with 7 bases identical to TRBD1. Looked up from germline, CDR1 is LNHDA and CDR2 is SQIVND (reference sequence). V lost 5 bases and J lost 2; bases outside the gene matches: 6. The CDR3 is 15 residues long. CDR3 sequence (DNA): TGTGCCAGTAGTGAAGGGGGCGTTACTGGAAACACCATATATTTT. Residues: CASSEGGVTGNTIYF. Drawing the rest from reference TRBV19 and TRBJ1-3, the complete variable domain is DGGITQSPKYLFRKEGQNVTLSCEQNLNHDAMYWYRQDPGQGLRLIYYSQIVNDFQKGDIAEGYSVSREKKESFPLTVTSAQKNPTAFYLCASSEGGVTGNTIYFGEGSWLTVV.

The chain recombines TRBV27 with TRBJ2-7, with 10 positions matching TRBD2. This CDR3 is 14 amino acids long. Losses at the gene ends were 3 bases for V and 3 bases for J; bases not matched to a gene: 2. Germline CDR1 and CDR2: MNHEY and SMNVEV (reference sequence). The CDR3 DNA reads TGTGCCAGCAGTTTGGGACTAGCGAACTACGAGCAGTACTTC. Translating it yields CASSLGLANYEQYF.

The rearrangement links TRBV4-1 to TRBJ1-1, with TRBD1 matching over 8 bases. CDR1 MGHRA and CDR2 YSYEKL come from the germline V gene. The CDR3 spans 13 residues. Losses at the gene ends were 7 bases for V and 4 bases for J; bases not matched to a gene: 5. The CDR3 protein is CASTTGVGTEAFF. The CDR3 nucleotides are TGCGCCAGCACGACAGGGGTGGGCACTGAAGCTTTCTTT.